The 26 T cell receptor beta chains listed next were all sequenced from one sample in a study of PD-1 blockade in classical Hodgkin lymphoma. The time point was: cycle 4 day 1 (C4D1), after around six weeks of nivolumab. No patient escaped relapse after autologous stem cell transplantation, and brentuximab vedotin exposure varied. Method: immunoSEQ multiplex PCR; TCRdb's copy keeps in-frame clones and lacks some. The top ten clones hold approximately 6.8% of a sample with roughly 48,000 clones, approximately 86% of them seen once. The sequenced sample was peripheral blood mononuclear cells (PBMCs), obtained before the fourth cycle of nivolumab. Receptors originate from a human donor with classical Hodgkin lymphoma.

DNA of the CDR3: TGTGCCAGCAGCCCGTATAGCGGGGACTCCTACGAGCAGTACTTC. This translates into CASSPYSGDSYEQYF. V is TRBV11-1 and J is TRBJ2-7; 8 bases are a match to TRBD2. The ends lost 5 bases at V and 0 bases at J; junction bases unmatched: 6. Germline lookup yields CDR1 SGHAT and CDR2 FQDESV (reference sequence). There are 15 residues in the CDR3.

The V call is TRBV6-5, the J call TRBJ2-7; D call uncertain. Germline CDR1 and CDR2: MNHEY and SVGAGI. Trimming took 4 bases from V and 7 from J, leaving 11 bases between them. The CDR3 sequence is 12 residues long. CDR3 region: CASSSRVSEQYF. The DNA for the CDR3 is TGTGCCAGCAGTTCCCGCGTGTCAGAGCAGTACTTC.

The chain has TRBV29-1 and TRBJ2-5; perhaps TRBD1 as D (5 bases). V was shortened by 4 bases and J by 4 bases, with 13 bases between the two germline ends. Germline V lookup: CDR1 SQVTM, CDR2 ANQGSEA. The CDR3 runs to 13 residues. The CDR3 loop is CSVAHRFRETQYF. CDR3 sequence (DNA): TGCAGCGTTGCCCACAGGTTTCGAGAGACCCAGTACTTC.

The chain is built from TRBV11-2 and TRBJ2-7; D is possibly TRBD1 (6 bases). The CDR3 is 14 amino acids. From germline, CDR1 is SGHAT and CDR2 FQNNGV. Trimming left V 2 bases short and J 6 bases short, with 14 bases between. The CDR3 region has the DNA TGTGCCAGCAGCTTATTGACAGGAGGTGGCGAGCAGTACTTC. Translation: CASSLLTGGGEQYF. The full variable domain, with the rest looked up from reference TRBV11-2 and TRBJ2-7, is EAGVAQSPRYKIIEKRQSVAFWCNPISGHATLYWYQQILGQGPKLLIQFQNNGVVDDSQLPKDRFSAERLKGVDSTLKIQPAKLEDSAVYLCASSLLTGGGEQYFGPGTRLTVT.

The rearrangement joins TRBV29-1 to TRBJ2-1, with D uncertain. This CDR3 is 10 amino acids long. V was cut by 4 bases and J by 7 bases, with 5 bases left in between. Germline values: CDR1 SQVTM, CDR2 ANQGSEA. Written as DNA, the CDR3 is TGCAGCGTTGGCCGAAATGAGCAGTTCTTC. The encoded protein is CSVGRNEQFF.

The chain uses TRBV19 and TRBJ2-7; D remains unclear. The CDR3 has 13 residues. Trimming took 4 bases from V and 0 from J, leaving 7 bases between them. CDR1 is LNHDA and CDR2 is SQIVND in the germline V gene (reference sequence). The CDR3 spells CASSRDPSYEQYF. The CDR3 nucleotides are TGTGCCAGTAGTAGGGATCCCTCCTACGAGCAGTACTTC.

The gene calls are TRBV7-9 and TRBJ2-2; 13 positions agree with TRBD2. This CDR3 is 18 amino acids long. J lost 3 bases, V lost 2 bases, and 6 bases had no gene match. Germline CDR1 and CDR2: SEHNR and FQNEAQ (reference sequence). In nucleotides, the CDR3 is TGTGCCAGCAGCTTACCGGGACTAGCGGGAAAAGACACCGGGGAGCTGTTTTTT. Amino acids: CASSLPGLAGKDTGELFF.

V is TRBV6-5 and J is TRBJ2-7; D is ambiguous. V lost 6 bases and J lost 1, with 13 bases in between. The CDR3 is made up of 14 amino acids. CDR1 and CDR2 (germline): MNHEY, SVGAGI. CDR3 in DNA: TGTGCCAGCAGCCCCGATCGGGTTTCCTACGAGCAGTACTTC. Its translation: CASSPDRVSYEQYF.

The chain is built from TRBV9 and TRBJ1-5; D uncertain. This CDR3 is 15 amino acids long. The V gene's germline CDR1 is SGDLS and CDR2 YYNGEE. Trimming shortened V by 4 bases and J by 0 bases, and 11 bases separated the two germline ends. Here the CDR3 reads CASSSDGNSNQPQHF. The CDR3 DNA sequence: TGTGCCAGCAGCTCGGACGGAAATAGCAATCAGCCCCAGCATTTT.

The V and J genes are TRBV7-2 and TRBJ2-3; 10 nucleotides match TRBD2. This CDR3 has 16 amino acids. V lost 0 bases and J lost 1; bases outside the gene matches: 1. Germline V gene lookup returns CDR1 SGHTA and CDR2 FQGNSA. The CDR3 reads CASSLALAGGTDTQYF. The CDR3 DNA reads TGTGCCAGCAGCTTAGCCCTAGCGGGGGGCACAGATACGCAGTATTTT.

This chain connects TRBV27 to TRBJ2-6; maybe TRBD1 (5 bases). Germline V gene lookup returns CDR1 MNHEY and CDR2 SMNVEV (reference sequence). Deletions cut 9 bases from V and 2 bases from J, with 23 bases between. This CDR3 region has 18 residues. DNA of the CDR3: TGTGCCAGTACCGGGCCCTCAGGGATTGGGCCTGGGGCCAACGTCCTGACTTTC. Translation: CASTGPSGIGPGANVLTF.

The gene calls are TRBV29-1 and TRBJ1-5, with D possibly TRBD1 on 5 matching bases. Trimming took 8 bases from V and 1 from J, leaving 15 bases between them. Germline CDR1 SQVTM, CDR2 ANQGSEA. The CDR3 totals 14 residues. The CDR3 region has the DNA TGCAGCTTTTCACGGGGGTTGAGCAATCAGCCCCAGCATTTT. Protein product: CSFSRGLSNQPQHF.

V and J are TRBV19 and TRBJ2-5, with D possibly being TRBD1 (6 bases). Trimming removed 1 base at V and 1 base at J, with 13 bases between. Germline values: CDR1 LNHDA, CDR2 SQIVND (reference sequence). CDR3 size: 16 residues. The DNA of the CDR3 is TGTGCCAGTAGTATAGGGGGGCTCTGGGGCCAAGAGACCCAGTACTTC. Translation gives CASSIGGLWGQETQYF.

J is TRBJ2-7 and V is TRBV11-2, with a tentative D call TRBD1 (6 bases). With 6 bases removed from V and 4 bases from J, the gap between germline ends came to 25 bases. Germline CDR1 and CDR2: SGHAT and FQNNGV. The CDR3 sequence is 17 residues long. The chain's CDR3 is CASSPPQGPPGLYEQYF. CDR3 coding DNA: TGTGCCAGCAGTCCTCCACAGGGACCCCCTGGGTTGTACGAGCAGTACTTC.

This chain uses TRBV4-2 with TRBJ2-7; 12 positions agree with TRBD2. Germline V gene data show CDR1 as LGHNA and CDR2 as YNFKEQ. With V trimmed by 2 bases and J by 1 base, 9 bases remained unmatched. The CDR3 has 18 amino acids. The CDR3 spells CASSQSSSTSGRSYEQYF. For the CDR3, the DNA is TGTGCCAGCAGCCAATCCTCCTCGACTAGCGGGAGATCCTACGAGCAGTACTTC.

Written as DNA, the CDR3 is TGTGCCAGCAGCTTATCAGGGGATCGAGCAGATACGCAGTATTTT. Its protein product is CASSLSGDRADTQYF. The chain recombines TRBV11-2 with TRBJ2-3; a possible D gene is TRBD1 (6 bases). V was cut by 2 bases and J by 4 bases, with 13 bases left in between. In germline, CDR1 is SGHAT, CDR2 FQNNGV. The CDR3 spans 15 residues.

This clone appeared a few times. J is TRBJ1-2 and V is TRBV28, with D perhaps matching TRBD1 (5 bases). The length of the CDR3 is 16 residues. Germline V lookup: CDR1 MDHEN, CDR2 SYDVKM. V was cut by 3 bases and J by 7 bases, with 21 bases left in between. CDR3 region: CASSFQRGAGWGGYTF. CDR3 in DNA: TGTGCCAGCAGTTTCCAACGTGGGGCAGGGTGGGGTGGCTACACCTTC.

The J gene is TRBJ1-1, the V gene TRBV10-3, with D tentatively TRBD1 (5 bases). This CDR3 contains 14 residues. Germline V lookup: CDR1 ENHRY, CDR2 SYGVKD. V was shortened by 6 bases and J by 4 bases, with 15 bases between the two germline ends. In nucleotides, the CDR3 is TGTGCCATCAGGCCAGGGATTGATGGCACTGAAGCTTTCTTT. It is translated as CAIRPGIDGTEAFF.

The chain recombines TRBV7-9 with TRBJ2-7, with TRBD1 identical over 8 bases. The CDR3 has 14 residues. V was clipped by 1 base and J by 5 bases; unmatched bases: 4. The germline CDR1 and CDR2 sequences are SEHNR and FQNEAQ (reference sequence). Here the CDR3 reads CASSLVDRGDEQYF. The CDR3 coding sequence is TGTGCCAGCAGCTTAGTTGACAGGGGAGACGAGCAGTACTTC.

V gene TRBV5-8 combines with J gene TRBJ2-5; perhaps TRBD2 as D (5 bases). The V end was cut by 5 bases, the J end by 2 bases, with 10 bases between. CDR1 is SGHTS, CDR2 YDEGEE, per germline. The CDR3 has 13 residues. CDR3 bases: TGTGCCAGCAGGACGCCGGGACAAGAGACCCAGTACTTC. Its translation: CASRTPGQETQYF.

This chain links TRBV5-1 with TRBJ2-7, with TRBD2 identical over 9 bases. Germline-derived CDR1 and CDR2 are SGHRS and YFSETQ. This CDR3 is built from 16 residues. V shed 4 bases, J shed 1 base, and the junction held 9 bases outside the gene matches. As DNA, the CDR3 is TGCGCCAGCAGCCCACAGGGAGCGGGAGGTTCCTACGAGCAGTACTTC. Its translation: CASSPQGAGGSYEQYF.

Remarks on this clone: The same CDR3 is also encoded by other DNA sequences in this sample. The chain has TRBV28 and TRBJ2-7, with D uncertain. Germline V gene data show CDR1 as MDHEN and CDR2 as SYDVKM. This CDR3 region has 12 residues. The V end lost 3 bases, the J end lost 3 bases, and 6 bases lay between the germline ends. The CDR3, as DNA: TGTGCCAGCAGTTTGGGCAGCTACGAGCAGTACTTC. It yields the protein CASSLGSYEQYF.

The rearrangement links TRBV6-6 to TRBJ2-2; 12 positions agree with TRBD2. The CDR3 runs to 15 residues. The J segment lost 6 bases and the V segment lost 6 bases, leaving 5 bases of the junction unmatched. Per germline, CDR1 MNHNY and CDR2 SVGAGI (reference sequence). The DNA of the CDR3 is TGTGCCAGCAGCCCTAGCGGGAGGGCGGCCGGGGAGCTGTTTTTT. Protein sequence: CASSPSGRAAGELFF.

This chain connects TRBV5-8 to TRBJ2-3; the D gene is possibly TRBD1 (6 bases). Germline CDR1 SGHTS, CDR2 YDEGEE. V was trimmed by 2 bases and J by 4 bases, leaving 11 bases between them. There are 14 residues in the CDR3. CDR3 in DNA: TGTGCCAGCAGCTTCAGACAGGCACCAGATACGCAGTATTTT. As protein: CASSFRQAPDTQYF.

The chain carries TRBV11-2 and TRBJ1-1, with D perhaps matching TRBD1 (6 bases). The V end lost 5 bases, the J end lost 4 bases, and 17 bases lay between the germline ends. This CDR3 contains 15 residues. The V gene's germline CDR1 is SGHAT and CDR2 FQNNGV. The CDR3 DNA is TGTGCCAGCAGCCTACAGGGCCCGGTGGGCACTGAAGCTTTCTTT. It is translated as CASSLQGPVGTEAFF.

The genes are TRBV18 and TRBJ2-3, with a tentative D call TRBD2 (6 bases). The CDR3 totals 15 residues. From germline, CDR1 is KGHSH and CDR2 LQKENI. V was cut by 4 bases and J by 4 bases, with 15 bases left in between. The CDR3 here is CASSREAPTADTQYF. CDR3 in DNA: TGTGCCAGCTCACGGGAGGCCCCCACGGCAGATACGCAGTATTTT.